A single sample gave rise to the 2 T cell receptor beta chains below, sequenced in a study of blood T cell repertoires in COVID-19. Clones were read by immunoSEQ multiplex PCR, and TCRdb kept only the in-frame ones, dropping some. The repertoire holds roughly 200,000 clones, with approximately 86% as singletons. Sequenced sample: peripheral blood. The source of these receptors is a man aged 18 to 30 with active or convalescent COVID-19.

This clone was observed a handful of times. The V call is TRBV27, the J call TRBJ1-2; D ambiguous. V lost 3 bases and J 6 bases, leaving 14 bases between the germline ends. This CDR3 spans 14 amino acids. Germline loops: CDR1 MNHEY, CDR2 SMNVEV (reference sequence). The DNA for the CDR3 is TGTGCCAGCAGTTTGGCAGGAGGAGTTAATGGCTACACCTTC. Amino acid sequence: CASSLAGGVNGYTF.

Of note for this clone: The junction does not match germline at one end; this may be a read error. This rearrangement joins TRBV18 to TRBJ2-1; D gene unclear. CDR1 KGHSH and CDR2 LQKENI come from the germline V gene. The CDR3 contains 14 residues. CDR3 residues: CASSPPGSDNEQFF. The DNA of the CDR3 is TGTGCCAGCTCACCACCGGGCTCCGACAATGAGCAGTTCTTC. Variable domain in full (rest from reference TRBV18 and TRBJ2-1): NAGVMQNPRHLVRRRGQEARLRCSPMKGHSHVYWYRQLPEEGLKFMVYLQKENIIDESGMPKERFSAEFPKEGPSILRIQQVVRGDSAAYFCASSPPGSDNEQFFGPGTRLTVL.